The clone carrying this TCR beta chain was seen ten or more times. In TCRdb, the RT-PCR reads were re-called with MiXCR into one record per CDR3 protein. The repertoire has hundreds of thousands of distinct CDR3 sequences, about 15% of them found once; the top ten carry less than 7%. This record comes from a study of response to subunit inactivated influenza vaccine. V lost 6 bases, J lost 3 bases, and 4 bases stayed unmatched. Germline values: CDR1 MDHEN, CDR2 SYDVKM. The CDR3 spans 14 residues. Specimen: PBMCs from blood, collected around 15 days before vaccination. V is TRBV28 and J is TRBJ2-7; 11 bases map to TRBD2. The sequence came from a man aged 45-60 years who received an inactivated influenza vaccine. CDR3 residues: CASSQGTSGYEQYF. In nucleotides, the CDR3 is TGTGCCAGCAGCCAGGGGACTAGCGGCTACGAGCAGTACTTC.